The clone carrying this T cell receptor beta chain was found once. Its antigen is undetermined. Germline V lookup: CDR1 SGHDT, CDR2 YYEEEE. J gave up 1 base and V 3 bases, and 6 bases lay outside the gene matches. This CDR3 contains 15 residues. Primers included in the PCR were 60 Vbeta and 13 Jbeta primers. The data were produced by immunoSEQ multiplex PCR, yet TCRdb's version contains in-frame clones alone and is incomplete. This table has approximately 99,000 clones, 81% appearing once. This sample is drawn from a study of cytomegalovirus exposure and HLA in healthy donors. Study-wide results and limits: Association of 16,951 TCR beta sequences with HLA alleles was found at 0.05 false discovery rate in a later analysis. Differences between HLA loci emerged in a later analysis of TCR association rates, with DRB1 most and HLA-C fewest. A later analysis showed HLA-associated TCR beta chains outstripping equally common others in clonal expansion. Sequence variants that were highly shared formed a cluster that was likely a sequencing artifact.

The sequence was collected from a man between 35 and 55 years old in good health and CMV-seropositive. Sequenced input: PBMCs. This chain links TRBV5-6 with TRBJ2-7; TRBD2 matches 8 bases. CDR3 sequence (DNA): TGTGCCAGCAGCTGGAAAGCGGGGGTTTCCTACGAGCAGTACTTC. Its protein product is CASSWKAGVSYEQYF.